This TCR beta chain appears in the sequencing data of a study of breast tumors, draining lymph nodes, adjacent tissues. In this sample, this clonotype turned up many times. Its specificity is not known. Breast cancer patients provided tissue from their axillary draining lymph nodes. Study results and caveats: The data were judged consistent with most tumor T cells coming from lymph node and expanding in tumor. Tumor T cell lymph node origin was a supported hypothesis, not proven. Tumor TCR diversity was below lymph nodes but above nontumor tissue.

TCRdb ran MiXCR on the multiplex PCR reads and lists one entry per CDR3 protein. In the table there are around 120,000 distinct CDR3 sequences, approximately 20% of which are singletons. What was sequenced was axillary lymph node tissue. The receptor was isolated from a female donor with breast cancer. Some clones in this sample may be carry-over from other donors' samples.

The DNA of the CDR3 is TGCGCCAGCAGCCGGACGGGCGGCATCCATGAGCAGTTCTTC. The encoded protein is CASSRTGGIHEQFF. The genes are TRBV5-1 and TRBJ2-1; D ambiguous. Germline V gene sequence: CDR1 SGHRS, CDR2 YFSETQ. The length of the CDR3 is 14 residues. Trimming removed 4 bases from V and 8 bases from J, with 16 bases in between.